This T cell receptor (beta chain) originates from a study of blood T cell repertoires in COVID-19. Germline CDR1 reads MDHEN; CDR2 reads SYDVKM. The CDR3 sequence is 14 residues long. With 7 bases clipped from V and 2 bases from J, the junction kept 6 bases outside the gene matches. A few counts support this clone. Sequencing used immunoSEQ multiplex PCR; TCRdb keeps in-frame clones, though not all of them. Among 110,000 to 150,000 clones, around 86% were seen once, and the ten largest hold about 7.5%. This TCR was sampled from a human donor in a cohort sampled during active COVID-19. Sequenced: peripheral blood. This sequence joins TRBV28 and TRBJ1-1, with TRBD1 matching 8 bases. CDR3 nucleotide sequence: TGTGCCAGCACCGAGACAGGGGCCAACACTGAAGCTTTCTTT. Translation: CASTETGANTEAFF.